This entry is about one T cell receptor beta chain. No antigen is known for it. This specimen belongs to a study of OX40 agonist ivuxolimab in advanced cancers. Across the whole study: Partial responses were seen in three patients, one with hepatocellular carcinoma and two with cutaneous melanoma.

Findings of the study overall: Dose levels from 0.1 to 3.0 mg/kg saw CD4+ and CD8+ blood T cells expand clonally by week 6.

Autoimmune disease history or systemic immunosuppression excluded patients. The repertoire was sequenced with immunoSEQ multiplex PCR; TCRdb's copy has only in-frame clones and lacks some. In the table there are 57,000 or so clones, approximately 85% of which are singletons. Sequencing was performed on CD4+ or CD8+ T cells sorted from blood, taken in a trial of the OX40 agonist ivuxolimab. This clonotype was obtained from an adult with an advanced solid tumor such as melanoma, head and neck, liver or kidney cancer.

In nucleotides, the CDR3 is TGTGCCAGCAGCTTAGGACAGGGAAGGAACACTGAAGCTTTCTTT. It codes for CASSLGQGRNTEAFF. V and J are TRBV5-4 and TRBJ1-1; 8 nucleotides line up with TRBD1. CDR1 and CDR2 from the germline V gene are SGHNT and YYREEE (reference sequence). V lost 2 bases to trimming and J lost 1 base; unmatched junction nucleotides: 4. The CDR3 has 15 amino acids.